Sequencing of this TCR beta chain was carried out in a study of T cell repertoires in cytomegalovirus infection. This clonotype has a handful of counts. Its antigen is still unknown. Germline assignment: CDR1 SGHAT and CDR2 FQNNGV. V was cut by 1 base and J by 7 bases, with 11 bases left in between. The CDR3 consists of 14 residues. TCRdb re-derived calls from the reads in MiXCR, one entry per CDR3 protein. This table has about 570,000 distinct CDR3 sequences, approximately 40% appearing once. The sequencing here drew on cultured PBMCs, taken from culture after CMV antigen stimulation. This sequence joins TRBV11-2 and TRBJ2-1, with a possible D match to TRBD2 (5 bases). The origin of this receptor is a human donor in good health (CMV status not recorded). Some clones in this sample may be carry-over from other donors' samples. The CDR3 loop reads CASSLGGLGNEQFF. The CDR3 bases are TGTGCCAGCAGCTTAGGCGGGTTAGGAAATGAGCAGTTCTTC.